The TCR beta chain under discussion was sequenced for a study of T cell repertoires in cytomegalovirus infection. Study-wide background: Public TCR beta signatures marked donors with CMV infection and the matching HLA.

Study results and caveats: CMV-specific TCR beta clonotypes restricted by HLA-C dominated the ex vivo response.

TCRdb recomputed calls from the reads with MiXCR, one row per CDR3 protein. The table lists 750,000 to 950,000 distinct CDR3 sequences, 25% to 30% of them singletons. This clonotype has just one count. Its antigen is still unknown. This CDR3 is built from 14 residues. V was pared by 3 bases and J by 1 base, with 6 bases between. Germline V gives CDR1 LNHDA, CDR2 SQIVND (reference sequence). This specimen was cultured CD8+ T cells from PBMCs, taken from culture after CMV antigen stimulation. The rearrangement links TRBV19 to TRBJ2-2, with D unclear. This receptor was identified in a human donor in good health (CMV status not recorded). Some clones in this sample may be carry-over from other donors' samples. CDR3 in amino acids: CASSIEQNTGELFF. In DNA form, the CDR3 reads TGTGCCAGTAGTATCGAGCAGAACACCGGGGAGCTGTTTTTT.